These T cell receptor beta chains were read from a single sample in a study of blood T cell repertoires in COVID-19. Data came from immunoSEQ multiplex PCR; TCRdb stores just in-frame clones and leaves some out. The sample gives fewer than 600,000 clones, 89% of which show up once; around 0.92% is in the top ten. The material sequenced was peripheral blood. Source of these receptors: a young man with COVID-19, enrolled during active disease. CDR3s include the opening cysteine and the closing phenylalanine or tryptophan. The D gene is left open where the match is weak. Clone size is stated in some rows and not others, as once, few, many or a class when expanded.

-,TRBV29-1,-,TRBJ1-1,CSVPRGDIAFF,TGCAGCGTCCCTCGCGGGGATATAGCTTTCTTT
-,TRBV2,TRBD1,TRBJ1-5,CASSGQGSNQPQHF,TGTGCCAGCAGTGGACAGGGGAGCAATCAGCCCCAGCATTTT
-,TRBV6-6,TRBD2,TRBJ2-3,CASSYGTSGSSAQYF,TGTGCCAGCAGTTATGGGACTAGCGGGAGTAGCGCGCAGTATTTT
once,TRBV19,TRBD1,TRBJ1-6,CASRTGRTPLHF,TGTGCCAGTAGGACAGGGAGGACACCCCTCCACTTT
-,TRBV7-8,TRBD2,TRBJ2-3,CASSSLGLAGTTDTQYF,TGTGCCAGCAGCTCATTGGGACTAGCGGGAACCACAGATACGCAGTATTTT
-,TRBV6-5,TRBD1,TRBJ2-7,CASIGTGRGEQYF,TGTGCCAGCATCGGGACAGGGAGAGGCGAGCAGTACTTC
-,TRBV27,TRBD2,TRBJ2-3,CASSPSGRADTQYF,TGTGCCAGCAGTCCTAGCGGGAGGGCAGATACGCAGTATTTT
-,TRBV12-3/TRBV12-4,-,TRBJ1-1,CASRQVNTEAFF,TGTGCCAGCAGACAGGTGAACACTGAAGCTTTCTTT
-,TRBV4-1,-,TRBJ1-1,CASSQEKGTGSRGTEAFF,TGCGCCAGCAGCCAAGAGAAGGGCACAGGAAGCCGCGGTACTGAAGCTTTCTTT
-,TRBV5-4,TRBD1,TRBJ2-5,CASSSGTGGQETQYF,TGTGCCAGCAGCTCGGGGACAGGGGGGCAAGAGACCCAGTACTTC
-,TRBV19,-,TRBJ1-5,CASRGGISNQPQHF,TGTGCCAGTAGGGGGGGGATTAGCAATCAGCCCCAGCATTTT
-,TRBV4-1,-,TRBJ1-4,CASSQGEARGLFF,TGCGCCAGCAGCCAAGGGGAGGCTAGGGGACTGTTTTTT
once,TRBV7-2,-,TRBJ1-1,CASKRGGTEAFF,TGTGCCAGCAAAAGAGGGGGCACTGAAGCTTTCTTT
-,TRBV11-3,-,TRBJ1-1,CASSFPGRNTEAFF,TGTGCCAGCAGCTTTCCAGGGCGGAACACTGAAGCTTTCTTT
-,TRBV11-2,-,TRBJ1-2,CASKAGLDRYGYTF,TGTGCCAGCAAGGCAGGGCTCGATCGCTATGGCTACACCTTC
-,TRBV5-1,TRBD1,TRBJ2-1,CASRTGGEQFF,TGCGCCAGCAGGACAGGGGGTGAGCAGTTCTTC
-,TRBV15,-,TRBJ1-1,CATSSVPWTGNTEAFF,TGTGCCACCAGCAGTGTACCCTGGACTGGGAACACTGAAGCTTTCTTT
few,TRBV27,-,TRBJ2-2,CASSLTGTGELFF,TGTGCCAGCAGTCTGACTGGTACCGGGGAGCTGTTTTTT
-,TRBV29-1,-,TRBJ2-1,CSVASPSSYNEQFF,TGCAGCGTTGCTAGCCCCAGCTCCTACAATGAGCAGTTCTTC
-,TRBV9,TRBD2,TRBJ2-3,CASSVGAMSGSGIGDTQYF,TGTGCCAGCAGCGTAGGAGCCATGTCGGGGAGCGGGATAGGAGATACGCAGTATTTT
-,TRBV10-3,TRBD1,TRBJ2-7,CAIKETGGQYEQYF,TGTGCCATCAAAGAGACAGGGGGCCAGTACGAGCAGTACTTC
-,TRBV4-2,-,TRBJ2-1,CASSPGYNEQFF,TGTGCCAGCAGTCCGGGGTACAATGAGCAGTTCTTC
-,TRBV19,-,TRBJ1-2,CASSPYRTEGYYGYTF,TGTGCCAGTAGTCCATACCGGACAGAAGGGTACTATGGCTACACCTTC
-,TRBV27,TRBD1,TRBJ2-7,CASRKQGTITYEQYF,TGTGCCAGCCGAAAACAGGGGACGATTACCTACGAGCAGTACTTC
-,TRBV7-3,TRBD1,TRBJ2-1,CASSTGTGDNEQFF,TGTGCCAGCAGCACCGGGACAGGGGACAATGAGCAGTTCTTC
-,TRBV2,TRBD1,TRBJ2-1,CASTSTRTGDEQFF,TGTGCCAGCACGTCGACGCGGACAGGGGATGAGCAGTTCTTC
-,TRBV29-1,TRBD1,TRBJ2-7,CSVEVGQGDFEQYF,TGCAGCGTTGAAGTAGGACAGGGGGATTTTGAGCAGTACTTC
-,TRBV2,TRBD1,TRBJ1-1,CASTEDRGTEAFF,TGTGCCAGCACCGAAGACAGGGGGACTGAAGCTTTCTTT
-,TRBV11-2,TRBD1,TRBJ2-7,CASRGQGNYEQYF,TGTGCCAGCAGGGGACAGGGTAACTACGAGCAGTACTTC
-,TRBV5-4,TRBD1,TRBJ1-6,CASRIQGAGNSPLHF,TGTGCCAGCAGGATTCAGGGGGCGGGAAATTCACCCCTCCACTTT
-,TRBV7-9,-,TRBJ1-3,CASRPFPIGAHSGNTIYF,TGTGCCAGCCGACCCTTCCCCATTGGAGCCCACTCTGGAAACACCATATATTTT
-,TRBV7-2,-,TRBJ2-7,CASSFGGEQYF,TGTGCCAGCAGCTTCGGAGGGGAGCAGTACTTC
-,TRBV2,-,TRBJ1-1,CASSVSRVTEAFF,TGTGCCAGCAGTGTCAGCAGGGTCACTGAAGCTTTCTTT
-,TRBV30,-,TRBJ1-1,CAWSTWEGYTEAFF,TGTGCCTGGAGTACTTGGGAGGGATACACTGAAGCTTTCTTT
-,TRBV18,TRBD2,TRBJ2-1,CASSPPGLARNEQFF,TGTGCCAGCTCACCGCCGGGACTAGCGAGGAATGAGCAGTTCTTC
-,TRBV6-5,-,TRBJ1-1,CASSYRRGTEAFF,TGTGCCAGCAGTTACCGAAGGGGAACTGAAGCTTTCTTT
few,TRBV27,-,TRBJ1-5,CASSPRQGNQPQHF,TGTGCCAGCAGTCCACGACAGGGCAATCAGCCCCAGCATTTT
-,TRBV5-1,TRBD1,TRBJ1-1,CASSLGTGETEAFF,TGCGCCAGCAGCCTCGGGACAGGGGAAACTGAAGCTTTCTTT
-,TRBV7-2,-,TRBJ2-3,CASSLEQGGGTDTQYF,TGTGCCAGCAGCCTAGAACAGGGGGGAGGGACAGATACGCAGTATTTT
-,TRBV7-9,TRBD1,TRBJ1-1,CASSSTTGLNTEAFF,TGTGCCAGCAGCTCGACGACAGGGTTGAACACTGAAGCTTTCTTT
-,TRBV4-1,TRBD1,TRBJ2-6,CASRRDSWSSGANVLTF,TGCGCCAGCAGACGGGACAGTTGGAGCTCTGGGGCCAACGTCCTGACTTTC
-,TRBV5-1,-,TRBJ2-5,CASSLLETQYF,TGCGCCAGCAGCTTGCTGGAGACCCAGTACTTC
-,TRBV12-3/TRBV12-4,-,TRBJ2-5,CASSFEAGETQYF,TGTGCCAGCAGTTTCGAGGCCGGAGAGACCCAGTACTTC
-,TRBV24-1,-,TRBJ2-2,CATAVTGETGELFF,TGTGCCACCGCGGTTACAGGCGAGACCGGGGAGCTGTTTTTT
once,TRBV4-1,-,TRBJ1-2,CASSQLQDPFVGYTF,TGCGCCAGCAGCCAGCTACAGGACCCATTCGTTGGCTACACCTTC
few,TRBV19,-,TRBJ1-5,CASSSVQGQPQHF,TGTGCCAGTAGTTCCGTTCAGGGGCAGCCCCAGCATTTT
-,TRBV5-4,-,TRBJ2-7,CASSLYFTSYEQYF,TGTGCCAGCAGCTTGTACTTTACCTCCTACGAGCAGTACTTC
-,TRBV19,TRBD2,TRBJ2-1,CASSTRPGLVRGYEQFF,TGTGCCAGTAGTACTCGTCCGGGACTAGTAAGAGGCTATGAGCAGTTCTTC
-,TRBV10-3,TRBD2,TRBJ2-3,CAIGLAGTDTQYF,TGTGCCATCGGGCTAGCGGGGACAGATACGCAGTATTTT
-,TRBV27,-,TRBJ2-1,CASRSLLGSYNEQFF,TGTGCCAGCAGAAGCCTACTTGGTTCCTACAATGAGCAGTTCTTC